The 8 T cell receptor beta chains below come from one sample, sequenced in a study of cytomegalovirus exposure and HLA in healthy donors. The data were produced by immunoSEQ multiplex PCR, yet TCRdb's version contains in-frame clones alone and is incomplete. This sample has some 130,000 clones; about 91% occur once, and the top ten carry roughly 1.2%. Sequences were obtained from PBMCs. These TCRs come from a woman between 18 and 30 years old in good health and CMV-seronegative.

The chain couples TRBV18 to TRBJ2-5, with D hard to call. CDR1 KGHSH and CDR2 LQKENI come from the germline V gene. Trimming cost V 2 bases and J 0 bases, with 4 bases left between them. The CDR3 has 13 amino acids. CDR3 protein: CASSPTYQETQYF. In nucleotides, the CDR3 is TGTGCCAGCTCACCAACTTACCAAGAGACCCAGTACTTC.

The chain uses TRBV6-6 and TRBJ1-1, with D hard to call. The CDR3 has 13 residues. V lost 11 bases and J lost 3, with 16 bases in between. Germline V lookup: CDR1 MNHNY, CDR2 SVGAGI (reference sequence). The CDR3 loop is CAQRGGLDTEAFF. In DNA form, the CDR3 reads TGTGCCCAGCGCGGAGGCTTGGACACTGAAGCTTTCTTT.

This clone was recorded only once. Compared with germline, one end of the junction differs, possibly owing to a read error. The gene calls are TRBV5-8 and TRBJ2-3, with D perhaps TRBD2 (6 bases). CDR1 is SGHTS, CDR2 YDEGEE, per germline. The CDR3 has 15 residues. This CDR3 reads CAGARRGTGTDTQYF. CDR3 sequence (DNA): TGTGCCGGAGCCAGGAGGGGAACGGGCACCGATACGCAGTATTTT.

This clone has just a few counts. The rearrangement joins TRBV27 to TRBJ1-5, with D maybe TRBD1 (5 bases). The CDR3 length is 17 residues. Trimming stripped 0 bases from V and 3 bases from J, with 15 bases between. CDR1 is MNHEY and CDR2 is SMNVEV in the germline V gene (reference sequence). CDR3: CASSLSWGRANNQPQHF. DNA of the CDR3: TGTGCCAGCAGTTTATCTTGGGGGAGGGCCAACAATCAGCCCCAGCATTTT.

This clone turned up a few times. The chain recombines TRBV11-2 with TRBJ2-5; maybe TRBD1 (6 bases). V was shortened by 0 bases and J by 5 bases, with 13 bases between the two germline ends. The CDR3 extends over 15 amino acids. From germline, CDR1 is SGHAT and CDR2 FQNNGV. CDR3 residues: CASSLEGAPSETQYF. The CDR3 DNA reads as TGTGCCAGCAGCTTAGAGGGGGCCCCTTCTGAGACCCAGTACTTC. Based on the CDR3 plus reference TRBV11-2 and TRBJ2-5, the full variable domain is EAGVAQSPRYKIIEKRQSVAFWCNPISGHATLYWYQQILGQGPKLLIQFQNNGVVDDSQLPKDRFSAERLKGVDSTLKIQPAKLEDSAVYLCASSLEGAPSETQYFGPGTRLLVL.

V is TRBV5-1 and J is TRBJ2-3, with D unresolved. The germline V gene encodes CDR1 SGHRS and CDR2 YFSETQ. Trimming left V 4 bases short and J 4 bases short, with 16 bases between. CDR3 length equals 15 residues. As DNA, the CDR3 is TGCGCCAGCAGCGTCGCCCCTGCGGTGGCAGATACGCAGTATTTT. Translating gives CASSVAPAVADTQYF.

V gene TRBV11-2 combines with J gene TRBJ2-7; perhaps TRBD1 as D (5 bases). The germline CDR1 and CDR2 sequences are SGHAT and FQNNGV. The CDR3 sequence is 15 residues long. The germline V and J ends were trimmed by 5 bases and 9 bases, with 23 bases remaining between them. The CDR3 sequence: CASSEPGQGNPGQYF. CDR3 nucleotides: TGTGCCAGCAGCGAGCCCGGTCAGGGTAATCCGGGGCAGTACTTC.

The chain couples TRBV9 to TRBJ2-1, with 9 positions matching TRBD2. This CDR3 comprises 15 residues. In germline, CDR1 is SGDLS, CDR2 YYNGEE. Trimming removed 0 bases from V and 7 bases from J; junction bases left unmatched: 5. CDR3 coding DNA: TGTGCCAGCAGCGTAGGCGGGGGGGCTCAGAATGAGCAGTTCTTC. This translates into CASSVGGGAQNEQFF. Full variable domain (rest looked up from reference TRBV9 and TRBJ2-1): DSGVTQTPKHLITATGQRVTLRCSPRSGDLSVYWYQQSLDQGLQFLIQYYNGEERAKGNILERFSAQQFPDLHSELNLSSLELGDSALYFCASSVGGGAQNEQFFGPGTRLTVL.